This T cell receptor beta chain is from a study of blood T cells in healthy people across ages. Study results and limitations: Age showed a roughly linear inverse relationship with TCR beta diversity per million T cells.

Remarks on this clonotype: The antigen is unknown.

A J-beta primer mix and a sample-barcoded 5' primer were used in a second PCR of about 7 to 12 cycles. MiXCR, applied by TCRdb to the 5' RACE reads, yields one record per CDR3 protein. The table records almost 1 million distinct CDR3 sequences, about 51% of them present only once. Germline CDR1 and CDR2: SNHLY and FYNNEI. The CDR3 is 11 amino acids. The V gene lost 2 bases and the J gene lost 6 bases, with 4 bases spanning the gap. The chain uses TRBV2 and TRBJ1-2; D call uncertain. This clonotype originated in a woman aged 55-70 years in good health. The source material was blood. The CDR3 sequence: CASSEMDGYTF. CDR3 bases: TGTGCCAGCAGTGAAATGGATGGCTACACCTTC.